The entry below describes one T cell receptor beta chain. This receptor's antigen is unknown. Per-base quality was not reported, and no clone a single base away is much larger than it. TCRbeta CDR3 regions were amplified from genomic DNA using the immunoSEQ Assay, a bias-controlled multiplex PCR. The study's own analysis went as follows. Nucleated cell counts per sample were estimated from amplification of reference gene primers within the assay. To quantify the absolute abundance of each unique TCRbeta CDR3 rearrangement, sequence reads were collapsed and filtered. For each sample, productive Simpson clonality was calculated as the square root of Simpson's diversity index over productive rearrangements. TCRdb re-hosts the immuneACCESS table, in-frame sequences only. Its copies lack some clones; in the studies checked, an unresolved V gene accounts for under half of them, and the cause for the rest is not known. For V, J and clone size, that table is used; D and trimming come from the DNA. The sample profile shows about 160,000 clones; around 85% of them were found once. The ten most abundant clones make up approximately 7% of the sample.

Taken from the germline V gene (reference sequence), the CDR1 and CDR2 loops are LNHNV and YYDKDF. The CDR3 starts with the cysteine, ends with the phenylalanine, and has 14 residues. The sequence is cut down to CDR3 DNA, 42 bases in frame from base 1. V trim: 4 bases; J trim: 6 bases; unmatched bases: 6. One collaborating source in Seattle enrolled patients during active infection and followed them longitudinally through the course of disease. Each collaborating institution followed its own protocols to collect whole blood in K2EDTA tubes. For TCRbeta analysis, collaborator samples were shipped as frozen whole blood, as isolated PBMCs, or as DNA extracted from either sample type. This entry belongs to a study of blood T cell repertoires in COVID-19 (dated by TCRdb to 2018 to 2021). Turning to the overall study: Samples covering the acute and convalescent phases of COVID-19 were provided by collaborators in the United States, Italy and Spain. The material from the prospective study consisted of cDNA or gDNA derived from T cells, B-cell-depleted T cells, or PBMCs. Subjects who had been exposed to COVID-19, were actively infected with it, or had recovered from it provided the deeply sampled blood TCRbeta repertoires that made up the dataset. A freely available public database, intended as a resource for researchers studying the immune response to SARS-CoV-2, is where the repertoires were released. Samples were obtained from the ongoing ImmuneRACE study (first 160 participants) and from some 1,300 subjects provided by 6 global collaborators. A de-identified subject ID, COVID-19 status, age in years and sex were almost always included in the sample metadata. Where HLA class I and class II types were available, the types were taken from metadata supplied by the sample provider, not from assay-based typing. General findings and caveats noted by the study authors: Clinical and demographic metadata were provided uncurated, with the amount varying by source and participant.

The TCR sequence derives from a man older than 75 with COVID-19, enrolled during active disease. The sequence joins TRBV15 to TRBJ1-5; 7 middle bases align to TRBD1. Sequenced material: peripheral blood. The bases are TGTGCCACCAGCAAAGAGACAGGGTTTCAGCCCCAGCATTTT. It translates to CATSKETGFQPQHF.